The 17 T cell receptor beta chains in this list originate from one sample, sequenced in a study of T cells in Graves' hyperthyroidism and ophthalmopathy. The investigators amplified TCR beta CDR3 regions from RNA transcripts. In the first-round RT-PCR of the TCR CDR3, the HTBI primer set was used. TCRdb used MiXCR to reprocess the multiplex PCR reads, holding one entry per CDR3 protein. In the table there are almost 500,000 distinct CDR3 sequences, about 20% of which are singletons. The source material was blood. These receptors all come from a woman aged 65 to 85 with Graves' ophthalmopathy.

The chain has TRBV2 and TRBJ1-6; the D gene is possibly TRBD1 (5 bases). CDR1 and CDR2 (germline): SNHLY, FYNNEI. Trimming took off 7 bases at V and 8 bases at J, with 12 bases between the two ends. This CDR3 region has 13 residues. CDR3 sequence reads: CASILTRDSPLHF. CDR3 sequence (DNA): TGTGCCAGCATTTTGACCAGGGATTCACCCCTCCACTTT.

This clonotype was counted many times. DNA of the CDR3: TGTGCCATCAGGGACAAAGGGAGCGGGTTGAGCACTGAAGCTTTCTTT. It encodes CAIRDKGSGLSTEAFF. This rearrangement joins TRBV10-3 to TRBJ1-1; weak D call: TRBD1 (5 bases). The CDR3 runs to 16 residues. CDR1 and CDR2 from the germline V gene are ENHRY and SYGVKD. V was shortened by 6 bases and J by 4 bases, with 21 bases between the two germline ends.

Only a few counts were recorded for this clonotype. The chain joins TRBV6-5 to TRBJ2-7; 7 positions agree with TRBD2. V lost 2 bases, J lost 5 bases, and 6 bases stayed unmatched. This CDR3 spans 14 amino acids. CDR1 is MNHEY and CDR2 is SVGAGI in the germline V gene. CDR3 residues: CASSYAGRSHEQYF. CDR3 DNA: TGTGCCAGCAGTTACGCCGGGAGGTCCCACGAGCAGTACTTC.

There are a few counts of this clonotype. The chain links TRBV28 to TRBJ2-7, with no clear D. Trimming took 10 bases from V and 4 from J, leaving 17 bases between them. CDR3 length: 13 residues. CDR1 and CDR2 from the germline V gene are MDHEN and SYDVKM. The CDR3: CATRPSNLYEQYF. The CDR3 nucleotides read TGTGCCACCCGTCCCTCCAACCTATACGAGCAGTACTTC.

This clonotype appeared a few times. The chain employs TRBV7-9 and TRBJ2-1, with D possibly TRBD2 on 5 matching bases. Germline-derived CDR1 and CDR2 are SEHNR and FQNEAQ (reference sequence). The ends were cut back, 5 bases at V and 8 bases at J, with 10 bases in the middle. The CDR3 covers 12 residues. Here the CDR3 DNA reads TGTGCCAGCAGCCGGGGTGCGGATGAGCAGTTCTTC. It specifies CASSRGADEQFF.

The genes are TRBV11-2 and TRBJ1-2, with TRBD1 identical over 9 bases. This CDR3 region has 16 residues. Germline-derived CDR1 and CDR2 are SGHAT and FQNNGV. J gave up 3 bases and V 5 bases, and 10 bases lay outside the gene matches. CDR3 region: CASSQVTGQGDYGYTF. As DNA, the CDR3 is TGTGCCAGCAGCCAAGTAACGGGACAGGGTGACTATGGCTACACCTTC. The variable domain in full, completed from reference TRBV11-2 and TRBJ1-2, reads EAGVAQSPRYKIIEKRQSVAFWCNPISGHATLYWYQQILGQGPKLLIQFQNNGVVDDSQLPKDRFSAERLKGVDSTLKIQPAKLEDSAVYLCASSQVTGQGDYGYTFGSGTRLTVV.

The chain has TRBV6-1 and TRBJ2-5; tentatively, D is TRBD2 (6 bases). The CDR3 covers 15 residues. The germline V and J ends were trimmed by 8 bases and 0 bases, with 16 bases remaining between them. Germline CDR1 MNHNS, CDR2 SASEGT. CDR3 sequence (DNA): TGTGCCAGCTCCGGGGGAGGCTTCTACCAAGAGACCCAGTACTTC. This codes for CASSGGGFYQETQYF.

CDR3 sequence: CASSLDGKTGGAFF. CDR3 DNA: TGTGCCAGCAGCTTAGATGGAAAAACAGGGGGAGCTTTCTTT. This sequence joins TRBV11-2 and TRBJ1-1, with TRBD1 matching over 8 bases. Germline CDR1 is SGHAT and CDR2 is FQNNGV. V shed 0 bases, J shed 10 bases, and the junction held 7 bases outside the gene matches. The CDR3 loop spans 14 amino acids. Filled out from reference TRBV11-2 and TRBJ1-1, the complete variable domain reads EAGVAQSPRYKIIEKRQSVAFWCNPISGHATLYWYQQILGQGPKLLIQFQNNGVVDDSQLPKDRFSAERLKGVDSTLKIQPAKLEDSAVYLCASSLDGKTGGAFFGQGTRLTVV.

This clonotype was seen repeatedly, ten times or more. This rearrangement joins TRBV7-2 to TRBJ2-5; D remains ambiguous. The CDR3 loop spans 12 amino acids. V lost 2 bases and J lost 7, with 8 bases in between. Germline V lookup: CDR1 SGHTA, CDR2 FQGNSA. The CDR3 region has the DNA TGTGCCAGCAGCTTATCCACCCGGACCCAGTACTTC. This codes for CASSLSTRTQYF.

This sequence joins TRBV12-3 or TRBV12-4 and TRBJ1-3; D gene unclear. The length of the CDR3 is 16 residues. V was cut by 1 base and J by 0 bases, with 10 bases left in between. CDR3 in amino acids: CASSLGTVSSGNTIYF. In DNA form, the CDR3 reads TGTGCCAGCAGTTTAGGGACGGTCAGCTCTGGAAACACCATATATTTT.

The CDR3 sequence is CASTAAGTDYEQYF. The CDR3 DNA reads TGTGCCAGCACTGCCGCCGGGACTGACTACGAGCAGTACTTC. V is TRBV6-2 or TRBV6-3 and J is TRBJ2-7, with a possible D match to TRBD2 (6 bases). The CDR3 totals 14 residues. The germline V and J ends were trimmed by 7 bases and 3 bases, with 16 bases remaining between them. CDR1 and CDR2 (germline): MNHEY, SVGEGT.

This chain joins TRBV7-2 and TRBJ2-7, with 7 bases aligning to TRBD1. This CDR3 comprises 14 residues. V dropped 4 bases and J dropped 6; count of bases not matched to a gene: 9. Germline values: CDR1 SGHTA, CDR2 FQGNSA. This chain's CDR3 is CASSSTSGQFEQYF. The CDR3, as DNA: TGTGCCAGCAGCTCTACCTCGGGACAGTTCGAGCAGTACTTC.

This clonotype was counted many times. This chain connects TRBV11-2 to TRBJ2-1; 8 bases fit TRBD2. Trimming removed 5 bases from V and 1 base from J; junction bases left unmatched: 4. CDR3 length: 15 residues. CDR1 is SGHAT, CDR2 FQNNGV, per germline. In DNA form, the CDR3 reads TGTGCCAGCAGCCTCCAGCGGGAGTCCTACAATGAGCAGTTCTTC. It yields the protein CASSLQRESYNEQFF.

This clonotype was detected a few times. For the CDR3, the DNA is TGCAGTGCTAGTCGAACAACTAATGAAAAACTGTTTTTT. Translation: CSASRTTNEKLFF. This chain links TRBV20-1 with TRBJ1-4; D is unresolved. CDR1 is DFQATT, CDR2 SNEGSKA, per germline (reference sequence). This CDR3 has 13 residues. V was trimmed by 3 bases and J by 0 bases, leaving 5 bases between them.

V usage is TRBV5-5 and J usage is TRBJ2-3; 8 positions match TRBD2. This CDR3 contains 15 residues. V dropped 0 bases and J dropped 6; count of bases not matched to a gene: 6. CDR1 and CDR2 (germline): SGHKS, YYEKEE (reference sequence). The CDR3 here is CASSLAPGGQDTQYF. The CDR3 nucleotides are TGTGCCAGCAGCTTGGCCCCGGGGGGGCAGGATACGCAGTATTTT. Full variable domain (remainder filled in from reference TRBV5-5 and TRBJ2-3): DAGVTQSPTHLIKTRGQQVTLRCSPISGHKSVSWYQQVLGQGPQFIFQYYEKEERGRGNFPDRFSARQFPNYSSELNVNALLLGDSALYLCASSLAPGGQDTQYFGPGTRLTVL.

The V and J genes are TRBV6-5 and TRBJ2-4; tentatively, D is TRBD2 (5 bases). With 7 bases removed from V and 1 base from J, the gap between germline ends came to 8 bases. The CDR3 spans 13 residues. Looked up from germline, CDR1 is MNHEY and CDR2 is SVGAGI. The CDR3 nucleotides are TGTGCCAGCAATGAGGGCGCCAAAAACATTCAGTACTTC. Its translation is CASNEGAKNIQYF.

For the CDR3, the DNA is TGCGCCAGCACTCGCCTTTTGGGCCCAACACTATATAGCAATCAGCCCCAGCATTTT. This gives the protein CASTRLLGPTLYSNQPQHF. The genes are TRBV10-1 and TRBJ1-5; no clear D. Germline-derived CDR1 and CDR2 are WNHNN and SYGVQD (reference sequence). The CDR3 spans 19 residues. V lost 7 bases and J 0 bases, leaving 25 bases between the germline ends.